The T cell receptor beta chain described here comes from a study of T cells in Graves' hyperthyroidism and ophthalmopathy. Study overall: Blood was drawn when the patient was first diagnosed and still untreated.

The CDR3 runs to 13 residues. Germline-derived CDR1 and CDR2 are MNHNY and SVGAGI (reference sequence). V was clipped by 8 bases and J by 3 bases, with 13 bases between them. Regarding the study as a whole: Most thyroid clonotypes that were expanded above 0.001 also turned up in blood. In the analysis, a 13 V-J model separated ophthalmopathy from stable hyperthyroidism.

This clonotype has more than one count but fewer than ten. The target antigen is unknown. TCR beta CDR3 regions were amplified from RNA transcripts. The HTBI primer set served for first-round RT-PCR of the TCR CDR3. TCRdb reprocessed the multiplex PCR reads with MiXCR, giving one entry per CDR3 protein. The sample includes hundreds of thousands of distinct CDR3 sequences, around 39% of them seen just once. The chain couples TRBV6-6 to TRBJ1-2; D is ambiguous. Sequencing used blood. This TCR was recovered from a man younger than 35 with Graves' hyperthyroidism. CDR3 sequence reads: CASALDGDYGYTF. As DNA, the CDR3 is TGTGCCAGCGCGTTGGATGGGGACTATGGCTACACCTTC.